The sequence of this T cell receptor beta chain was determined in a study of blood T cell repertoires in COVID-19. Study details: PBMCs, B-cell-depleted T cells, or T cells were the source of the cDNA or gDNA that made up the material.

Here immunoSEQ multiplex PCR was the method, and the copy in TCRdb shows in-frame clones only, minus some. The sample has some 280,000 clones; roughly 80% are singletons. Germline V gene sequence: CDR1 LNHNV, CDR2 YYDKDF (reference sequence). This CDR3 contains 13 residues. Between the trimmed V and J ends, which lost 2 bases and 4 bases, there was a span of 8 bases. This clone was observed a single time. The chain combines TRBV15 with TRBJ2-5; D might be TRBD1 (6 bases). The TCR sequence derives from a woman between 45 and 65 years old with active or convalescent COVID-19. The specimen sequenced was peripheral blood. CDR3 protein: CATSRKQGETQYF. In DNA form, the CDR3 reads TGTGCCACCAGCAGAAAACAGGGAGAGACCCAGTACTTC.